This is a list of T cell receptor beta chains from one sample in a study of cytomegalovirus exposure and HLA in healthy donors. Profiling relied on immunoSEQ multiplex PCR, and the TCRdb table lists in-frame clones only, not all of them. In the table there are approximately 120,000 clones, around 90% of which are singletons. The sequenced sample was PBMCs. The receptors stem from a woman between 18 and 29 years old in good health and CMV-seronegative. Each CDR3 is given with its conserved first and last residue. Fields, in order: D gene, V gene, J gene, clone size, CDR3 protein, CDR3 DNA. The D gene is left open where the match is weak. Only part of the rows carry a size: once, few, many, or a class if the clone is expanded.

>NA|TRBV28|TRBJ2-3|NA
CASSFSAGISTDTQYF
TGTGCCAGCAGTTTTTCAGCGGGTATAAGCACAGATACGCAGTATTTT
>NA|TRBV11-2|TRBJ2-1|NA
CASSLAYNEQFF
TGTGCCAGCAGTCTAGCCTACAATGAGCAGTTCTTC
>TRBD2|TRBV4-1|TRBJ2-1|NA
CASSQGEFGSGSGEIHEQFF
TGCGCCAGCAGCCAAGGTGAGTTTGGGAGCGGGAGTGGGGAAATCCATGAGCAGTTCTTC
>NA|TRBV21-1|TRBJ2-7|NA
CASSGPSGRAWEQYF
TGTGCCAGCAGCGGGCCTAGCGGGAGGGCCTGGGAGCAGTACTTC
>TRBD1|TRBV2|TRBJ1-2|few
CASSVRDRGQGYTF
TGTGCCAGCAGTGTCCGGGACAGGGGGCAAGGCTACACCTTC
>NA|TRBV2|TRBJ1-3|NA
CASSDREIGNTIYF
TGTGCCAGCAGTGACAGGGAAATAGGAAACACCATATATTTT
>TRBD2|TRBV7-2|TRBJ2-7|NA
CASSINAGTRTYEQYF
TGTGCCAGCAGCATCAACGCCGGGACTAGGACCTACGAGCAGTACTTC
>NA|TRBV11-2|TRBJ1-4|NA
CASSYSPGEKLFF
TGTGCCAGCAGCTACAGCCCCGGTGAAAAACTGTTTTTT
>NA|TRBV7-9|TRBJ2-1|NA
CASSLGQGYSYNEQFF
TGTGCCAGCAGCTTAGGCCAGGGGTACTCCTACAATGAGCAGTTCTTC
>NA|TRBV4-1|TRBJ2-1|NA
CASSLSGSSYNEQFF
TGCGCCAGCAGCCTCAGCGGCAGCTCCTACAATGAGCAGTTCTTC